This TCR beta chain was sequenced in a study of blood T cells in healthy people across ages. A second PCR, run for about 6 to 12 cycles, used a sample-barcoded 5' primer plus a J-beta primer mix. One entry per CDR3 protein, called by TCRdb with MiXCR from the 5' RACE reads. Here the sample spans 1.8 million or so distinct CDR3 sequences, about 39% being singletons. CDR3 length equals 14 residues. V shed 6 bases and J 7 bases; nucleotides not matched to a gene: 11. From germline, CDR1 is SGDLS and CDR2 YYNGEE. V is TRBV9 and J is TRBJ1-1; 8 bases are shared with TRBD1. Material: blood. The TCR was taken from a human donor in good health. The CDR3 DNA is TGTGCCAGCATCGCAAGTCCGGGACAGGATGAAGCTTTCTTT. This translates into CASIASPGQDEAFF.